These T cell receptor beta chains were read from a single sample in a study of T cell repertoires in cytomegalovirus infection. TCRdb ran MiXCR on the reads and lists one entry per CDR3 protein. The table includes approximately 750,000 distinct CDR3 sequences, approximately 40% detected once. The sample comprised PBMCs. The origin of the receptors is a human donor in good health (CMV status not recorded). Some clones in this sample may be carry-over from other donors' samples. Both conserved end residues are part of each CDR3. The D gene is left open where the match is weak. Not all rows give a size; the values are once, few, many and, for expanded clones, a class.

TRBJ1-5 . TRBV15 . TGTGACACCAGCAGAGATAAAGGAAGCAATCAGCCCCAGCCTTTT CDTSRDKGSNQPQPF
TRBJ2-2 . TRBV18 . TGTGCCAGCTCACCGGACCTAGTTAACACCGGGGAGCTGTTTTTT CASSPDLVNTGELFF
TRBJ2-7 TRBD2 TRBV12-3/TRBV12-4 . TGTGCCAGCACCCTGGGACTACCGTACGAGCAGTACTTC CASTLGLPYEQYF
TRBJ2-3 TRBD2 TRBV27 few TGTGCCAGCAGTAGGCTAGCGGGGACCTCCGCCCCGCAGTATTTT CASSRLAGTSAPQYF
TRBJ2-5 . TRBV6-5 . TGTGCCAGCAGACCCTCAGGGAGCTTTCAAGAGACCCAGTACTTC CASRPSGSFQETQYF
TRBJ1-1 TRBD1 TRBV20-1 few TGCAGTGCTAGAGGGGACAGGGGATACACTGAAGCTTTCTTT CSARGDRGYTEAFF
TRBJ1-6 TRBD1 TRBV4-1 few TGCGCCAGCAGCCAAGCCGGACAGGGCGTGAGTTCACCCCTCCACTTT CASSQAGQGVSSPLHF
TRBJ1-3 TRBD1 TRBV7-8 many TGTGCCAGCAGCCTCGACAGGGTAGTCGGAAACACCATATATTTT CASSLDRVVGNTIYF
TRBJ1-1 TRBD1 TRBV20-1 . TGCAGTGTACAGGGGATGAACACTGAAGCTTTCTTT CSVQGMNTEAFF
TRBJ2-2 . TRBV7-2 many TGTGCCAGCAGTCAGGATTCCGGGGAGCTGTTTTTT CASSQDSGELFF
TRBJ2-2 . TRBV5-6 . TGTGCCAGCAGGTCCGCGGGTGGCGGGGAGCTGTTTTTT CASRSAGGGELFF
TRBJ2-3 . TRBV20-1 few TGCAGTGCTAGAGTGATCATGGTGTGGCAGGAGAGCACAGATACGCAGTATTTT CSARVIMVWQESTDTQYF
TRBJ2-2 . TRBV7-2 many TGTGCCAGCAGCTTAATTCTACAGGCGAACACCGGGGAGCTGTTTTTT CASSLILQANTGELFF
TRBJ1-1 . TRBV5-1 . TGCGCCAGCAGCCCCACTATACAGGGAAGGGGGACTGAAGCTTTCTTT CASSPTIQGRGTEAFF
TRBJ2-3 TRBD2 TRBV24-1 . TGTGCCACCAGTGATTTGAAGTCTAGCGGGAGGGCCTCAGGTACGCAGTATTTT CATSDLKSSGRASGTQYF
TRBJ1-2 TRBD1 TRBV10-2 . TGCGCCAGCAGTGAGTGGCAGGGGGGTGGCTACACCTTC CASSEWQGGGYTF
TRBJ1-2 . TRBV10-3 . TGTGCCATCAGTGAGCCCTATTTAGGGGAGGACTATGGCTACACCTTC CAISEPYLGEDYGYTF
TRBJ2-3 . TRBV28 once TGTGCCAGCCGTTTAGGGGGGAACACAGATACGCCGTATTTT CASRLGGNTDTPYF
TRBJ2-5 . TRBV19 . TGTGCCAGTAGTATGGGCCTACAGGGATCGGAGACCCAGTACTTC CASSMGLQGSETQYF
TRBJ2-6 . TRBV30 . TGTGCCTGGAAAGGGGGAGCTGGGGCCAACGTCCTGACTTTC CAWKGGAGANVLTF
TRBJ2-3 . TRBV7-2 few TGTGCCAGCAGCAGCCCGGTGGGGGCAGATACGCAGTATTTT CASSSPVGADTQYF
TRBJ2-6 . TRBV10-3 . TGTGCCATCTCAGACGTGTCTGGGGCCAACGTCCTGACTTTC CAISDVSGANVLTF
TRBJ2-1 TRBD2 TRBV19 . TGTGCCAGTCACGAGCGGGAGGACTTCAATGAGCAGTTCTTC CASHEREDFNEQFF
TRBJ1-1 . TRBV11-3 . TGTGCCAGCAGCTTTTTCCCTTTTTACGGAGGCAGCAGTAGGGCTGAAGCTTTCTTT CASSFFPFYGGSSRAEAFF
TRBJ1-3 . TRBV4-2 few TGTGCCAGCAGCCAAGAGGACTCTGGAAACACCATATATTTT CASSQEDSGNTIYF
TRBJ2-7 TRBD2 TRBV30 . TGTGCCTGGGTTACTAGCGGGGGACTCGAGCAGTACTTC CAWVTSGGLEQYF
TRBJ2-1 . TRBV6-2/TRBV6-3 . TGTGCCGCCGGCCGGGAGAGGGACAATGAGCAGTTCTTC CAAGRERDNEQFF
TRBJ2-7 TRBD2 TRBV12-3/TRBV12-4 . TGTGCCAGCGTAGCGGGGGATACCTACGAGCAGTACTTC CASVAGDTYEQYF
TRBJ1-6 . TRBV5-8 . TGTGCCAGCAGCCACGGACTAATTAATTCACCCCTCCACTTT CASSHGLINSPLHF
TRBJ2-1 . TRBV7-2 . TGTGCCAGCAGCTTAGGGGTTTGGGAGCAGTGCTTC CASSLGVWEQCF
TRBJ1-4 . TRBV7-2 many TGTGCCAGCAGCCGCGGCCCCGCAGGGGCAACTAATGAAAAACTGTTTTTT CASSRGPAGATNEKLFF
TRBJ1-2 TRBD1 TRBV7-2 . TGTGCCAGCAGCTTAGCGGTCGGGACAGGGGGCTTCGGCTATGGCTACACCTTC CASSLAVGTGGFGYGYTF
TRBJ1-6 . TRBV25-1 many TGTGCCAGCAGTGAATCGGGCAGGGGAAATTCACCCCTCCACTTT CASSESGRGNSPLHF
TRBJ1-5 . TRBV19 . TGTGCCAGTAGTGCGGCGGGGGGCAATCAGCCCCAGCATTTT CASSAAGGNQPQHF
TRBJ2-7 TRBD2 TRBV4-2 few TGTGCCAGCAGCCAAGAGGCGGGAGCTAGCTCCTACGAGCAGTACTTC CASSQEAGASSYEQYF
TRBJ2-3 TRBD2 TRBV7-2 . TGTGCCAGCAGCTTCATCCCTAGCGGGGGGGTCAGAGATACGCAGTATTTT CASSFIPSGGVRDTQYF
TRBJ1-1 . TRBV28 few TGTGCCAGCAGTTTATTTAGGGTGAACACTGAAGCTTTCTTT CASSLFRVNTEAFF
TRBJ1-5 . TRBV18 few TGTGCCAGCTCCCCTGACAGGACCCCAGGGCAGCCCCAGCATTTT CASSPDRTPGQPQHF
TRBJ1-1 . TRBV7-9 . TGTGCCAGCAGCTCCCCGGCCGTGAACACTGAAGCTTTCTTT CASSSPAVNTEAFF
TRBJ1-2 . TRBV14 . TGTGCCAGCAGCCTGCCGGGGGTGATCTATGGCTACACCTTC CASSLPGVIYGYTF
TRBJ1-2 TRBD1 TRBV12-3/TRBV12-4 . TGTGACAGCAGTTTAAGAACAGGGGTTAACCATGGCTACACCTTC CDSSLRTGVNHGYTF
TRBJ1-1 . TRBV12-5 few TGTGCTAGTGGAGTGGGCACTGAAGCTTTCTTT CASGVGTEAFF
TRBJ2-1 . TRBV6-2/TRBV6-3 . TGTGCCAGCAGTTACTCTTGGGGCAATGAGCAGTTCTTC CASSYSWGNEQFF
TRBJ1-5 TRBD1 TRBV6-5 . TGTGCCAGCAGTACTGGACAGGGTAAAGCTCAGCCCCAGCATTTT CASSTGQGKAQPQHF
TRBJ2-7 TRBD2 TRBV28 few TGTGCCAGCTCAAGTGCGGGAGGGCCCCCCGAGCAGTACTTC CASSSAGGPPEQYF
TRBJ2-1 TRBD2 TRBV6-1 . TGTGCCAGCAGTTGGGGGCCCTCGACTAGCGGGAGAGGGGATGAGCAGTTCTTC CASSWGPSTSGRGDEQFF
TRBJ1-3 . TRBV20-1 . TGCAGTGCTAGAGACGACGGGAGCTCTGGAAACACCATATATTTT CSARDDGSSGNTIYF
TRBJ1-1 TRBD1 TRBV28 many TGTGCCAGCAGTTTAGCAACAGGGGTGGACACTGAAGCTTTCTTT CASSLATGVDTEAFF
TRBJ1-6 . TRBV7-2 few TGTGCCAGCGGACCATCGAGGGTCGAGTATAATTCACCCCTCCACTTT CASGPSRVEYNSPLHF
TRBJ1-5 TRBD1 TRBV5-6 . TGTGCCAGCAGCGCTCGGACAGGGAGCAATCAGCCCCAGCATTTT CASSARTGSNQPQHF
TRBJ2-5 . TRBV25-1 . TGTGCCAGCAGTGAGAGCCCCCCCGGGGCAGTCCGGGAGACCCAGTACTTC CASSESPPGAVRETQYF
TRBJ2-2 . TRBV19 many TGTGCCAGTATCTCGGGACTCCCCGGAACCGGGGAGCTGTTTTTT CASISGLPGTGELFF
TRBJ1-1 . TRBV19 . TGTGCCAGTAGTATAAGGCTTGGCGCTGAAGCTTTCTTT CASSIRLGAEAFF